The present T cell receptor (beta chain) was sequenced within a study of T cells in Graves' hyperthyroidism and ophthalmopathy. Background on the study: Peripheral blood draws took place at initial diagnosis, ahead of any treatment. Study findings and constraints: For ophthalmopathy, model prediction preceded onset by a median roughly 5.9 months. Most thyroid clonotypes expanded above 0.001 appeared in blood too. Ophthalmopathy cases were set apart from stable hyperthyroidism by a 13 V-J model.

TCR beta CDR3 sequences were amplified from RNA transcripts. During a first-round RT-PCR of the TCR CDR3, the HTBI primer set was used. TCRdb re-derived calls from the multiplex PCR reads in MiXCR, one entry per CDR3 protein. The sample consists of hundreds of thousands of distinct CDR3 sequences, about 14% of them appearing once. The germline V gene has CDR1 SQVTM and CDR2 ANQGSEA. V lost 8 bases, J lost 4 bases, and 12 bases lay in between. The CDR3 totals 12 residues. This clonotype was seen at least ten times. What it binds is unknown. The sequencing input was blood. The receptor comes from a man younger than 35 with Graves' ophthalmopathy. The V call is TRBV29-1, the J call TRBJ2-1, with a possible D match to TRBD2 (7 bases). CDR3 amino acids: CSWGGRYNEQFF. The CDR3 coding sequence is TGCAGCTGGGGGGGGCGTTACAATGAGCAGTTCTTC.